The following is a T cell receptor (beta chain) sequence with its context. Antigen specificity is unknown. Reverse transcription of about 0.5 to 1 ug RNA used random hexamers. Amplification of TCR beta CDR3 was carried out by immunoSEQ multiplex PCR, which covered 54 Vbeta and 13 Jbeta segments. TCRdb independently ran MiXCR on the immunoSEQ multiplex PCR reads; one entry per CDR3 protein. The table records roughly 76,000 distinct CDR3 sequences, roughly 92% of them present only once. This sample is drawn from a study of CD8 T cells in Susac syndrome. Whole-study results and caveats: Only a relatively small number of individuals were included in the TCR sequencing and HLA analysis.

From blood CD8+ and CD4+ T cells, TCR beta sequences were generated. The receptor comes from a human donor with Susac syndrome. The sample was CD8+ T cells from PBMCs.

This CDR3 is CASSLRPYSGRARTDTQYF. In DNA, the CDR3 is TGTGCCAGCAGTCTAAGACCGTATAGCGGGAGGGCCCGGACAGATACGCAGTATTTT. The chain has TRBV12-3 or TRBV12-4 and TRBJ2-3; the match to TRBD2 covers 11 bases. The CDR3 spans 19 residues. V shed 5 bases, J shed 3 bases, and the junction held 16 bases outside the gene matches.